Shown below are 30 T cell receptor beta chains from a single sample sequenced in a study of T cell responses to AZD1222 COVID-19 vaccine (dated by TCRdb to 2020 to 2023). Libraries were constructed by the immunoSEQ multiplex PCR assay. TCRdb carries this immuneACCESS record with in-frame sequences only. Its versions omit some clonotypes, under half of them owing to an unresolved V gene in the studies checked, with the rest unexplained. The sample has roughly 51,000 clones on record, around 89% of them singletons. The top ten constitute roughly 14% of the sample. The time point tag for this specimen amounts to: about 28 days (+/-7) after the second vaccine dose. Material: peripheral blood, obtained 28 days after the second AZD1222 dose. Source of these receptors: an adult who received the AZD1222 COVID-19 vaccine.

This chain uses TRBV6-6 with TRBJ1-5; D remains ambiguous. V lost 2 bases, J lost 4 bases, and 6 bases lay in between. CDR1 is MNHNY and CDR2 is SVGAGI in the germline V gene (reference sequence). This CDR3 spans 13 amino acids. The CDR3 reads CASSYAFNQPQHF. The CDR3 region has the DNA TGTGCCAGCAGTTACGCCTTTAATCAGCCCCAGCATTTT.

The V and J genes are TRBV6-2 or TRBV6-3 and TRBJ1-5, with D maybe TRBD1 (5 bases). This CDR3 is built from 14 residues. CDR1 and CDR2 (germline): MNHEY, SVGEGT. V gave up 5 bases and J gave up 6 bases, with 14 bases separating them. CDR3 in amino acids: CASSQTHGGQPQHF. CDR3 nucleotides: TGTGCCAGCAGTCAAACTCACGGGGGTCAGCCCCAGCATTTT.

The V and J genes are TRBV11-3 and TRBJ2-2; 13 nucleotides align to TRBD2. The CDR3 extends over 15 amino acids. With V trimmed by 5 bases and J by 7 bases, 4 bases remained unmatched. Germline CDR1 and CDR2: SGHNT and YENEEA. CDR3 coding DNA: TGTGCCAGCAGCCTCCGACTAGCGGGAGGCGGGGAGCTGTTTTTT. It specifies CASSLRLAGGGELFF.

The chain recombines TRBV28 with TRBJ2-2, with 8 bases lining up with TRBD1. Losses at the gene ends were 7 bases for V and 5 bases for J; bases not matched to a gene: 9. Germline CDR1 and CDR2: MDHEN and SYDVKM. The CDR3 extends over 15 amino acids. The DNA of the CDR3 is TGTGCCAGCACAAATTCAGGGGGCCGGACCGGGGAGCTGTTTTTT. Protein sequence: CASTNSGGRTGELFF.

The genes are TRBV7-6 and TRBJ2-1; D is undetermined. The CDR3 spans 13 residues. Germline lookup yields CDR1 SGHVS and CDR2 FNYEAQ. Deletions cut 1 base from V and 7 bases from J, with 8 bases between. CDR3 sequence reads: CASSLGPKNEQFF. CDR3 DNA sequence: TGTGCCAGCAGCTTAGGACCCAAAAATGAGCAGTTCTTC.

The chain combines TRBV27 with TRBJ1-1; TRBD1 is a possible D gene (5 bases). CDR1 is MNHEY, CDR2 SMNVEV, per germline (reference sequence). The V end lost 1 base, the J end lost 0 bases, and 18 bases lay between the germline ends. This CDR3 region has 18 residues. Here the CDR3 DNA reads TGTGCCAGCAGTTTATGGCACCGGGGACCCTTAATGAACACTGAAGCTTTCTTT. This sequence encodes CASSLWHRGPLMNTEAFF.

CDR3 sequence reads: CASSLGGTGSYNSPLHF. In DNA, the CDR3 is TGCGCCAGCAGCTTGGGCGGGACAGGATCCTATAATTCACCCCTCCACTTT. The chain employs TRBV5-1 and TRBJ1-6; 8 nucleotides agree with TRBD1. V lost 0 bases to trimming and J lost 1 base; unmatched junction nucleotides: 3. CDR3 length: 17 amino acids. Germline CDR1 SGHRS, CDR2 YFSETQ.

The chain recombines TRBV11-2 with TRBJ2-2, with D perhaps matching TRBD2 (5 bases). This CDR3 region has 17 residues. The V and J ends lost 5 bases and 1 base respectively, with 17 bases between them. CDR1 and CDR2 from the germline V gene are SGHAT and FQNNGV. Here the CDR3 reads CASSIRVGVQNTGELFF. CDR3 sequence (DNA): TGTGCCAGCAGCATACGGGTCGGGGTTCAGAACACCGGGGAGCTGTTTTTT.

This chain uses TRBV5-1 with TRBJ2-2, with D possibly matching TRBD2 (5 bases). The CDR3 runs to 14 residues. The V end lost 4 bases, the J end lost 3 bases, and 10 bases lay between the germline ends. Germline V lookup: CDR1 SGHRS, CDR2 YFSETQ. The CDR3 loop reads CASSTDSDTGELFF. In DNA form, the CDR3 reads TGCGCCAGCAGCACGGACTCTGACACCGGGGAGCTGTTTTTT.

The V gene is TRBV11-2, the J gene TRBJ2-1, with D unclear. In germline, CDR1 is SGHAT, CDR2 FQNNGV. There are 16 residues in the CDR3. V was clipped by 5 bases and J by 6 bases, with 20 bases between them. CDR3 protein: CASSINSLLSGNEQFF. In DNA form, the CDR3 reads TGTGCCAGCAGCATTAACTCCCTTCTATCAGGCAATGAGCAGTTCTTC.

J is TRBJ2-7 and V is TRBV4-1, with 9 nucleotides matching TRBD1. The V gene's germline CDR1 is MGHRA and CDR2 YSYEKL. This CDR3 has 16 residues. V lost 4 bases and J lost 0; bases outside the gene matches: 7. This chain's CDR3 is CASSPRDRDHSYEQYF. CDR3 coding DNA: TGCGCCAGCAGCCCCCGGGACAGGGACCACTCCTACGAGCAGTACTTC.

CDR3 sequence: CASSPGQRGTNEQFF. The CDR3 coding sequence is TGCGCCAGCAGCCCGGGACAGCGAGGCACCAATGAGCAGTTCTTC. The chain combines TRBV5-1 with TRBJ2-1; 7 bases align to TRBD1. The J segment lost 6 bases and the V segment lost 4 bases, leaving 10 bases of the junction unmatched. The CDR3 length is 15 residues. From germline, CDR1 is SGHRS and CDR2 YFSETQ. Full variable domain (rest looked up from reference TRBV5-1 and TRBJ2-1): KAGVTQTPRYLIKTRGQQVTLSCSPISGHRSVSWYQQTPGQGLQFLFEYFSETQRNKGNFPGRFSGRQFSNSRSEMNVSTLELGDSALYLCASSPGQRGTNEQFFGPGTRLTVL.

The chain combines TRBV23-1 with TRBJ2-1, with D perhaps TRBD1 (11 bases). TRBV23-1 is flagged as an ORF with uncertain function. Trimming shortened V by 6 bases and J by 8 bases, and 29 bases separated the two germline ends. The CDR3 contains 18 residues. The DNA of the CDR3 is TGCGCCAGCAGAGGACAGGGGGCGCATCTAGCGGGAGTCTATGAGCAGTTCTTC. Translation: CASRGQGAHLAGVYEQFF.

The V gene is TRBV11-2, the J gene TRBJ2-7; the D gene is possibly TRBD2 (6 bases). Per germline, CDR1 SGHAT and CDR2 FQNNGV. V lost 5 bases and J 5 bases, leaving 13 bases between the germline ends. CDR3 size: 13 residues. The CDR3, as DNA: TGTGCCAGCAGCCGGGAGTCTTGGGACGAGCAGTACTTC. It yields the protein CASSRESWDEQYF.

This clone appeared a few times. The genes are TRBV6-1 and TRBJ2-2; no definite D call. V gave up 4 bases and J gave up 0 bases, with 12 bases separating them. The V gene's germline CDR1 is MNHNS and CDR2 SASEGT. The CDR3 is 16 amino acids. The CDR3 nucleotides read TGTGCCAGCAGTGTACAGCCGGGCGCGAACACCGGGGAGCTGTTTTTT. Encoded protein: CASSVQPGANTGELFF.

The chain combines TRBV6-6 with TRBJ2-3; 12 bases are shared with TRBD2. This CDR3 is 16 amino acids long. Germline V gives CDR1 MNHNY, CDR2 SVGAGI (reference sequence). Germline trimming cut 4 bases from V and 2 bases from J; bases unmatched to any gene: 4. CDR3 residues: CASSLLAGGPTDTQYF. For the CDR3, the DNA is TGTGCCAGCAGTTTGCTAGCGGGAGGGCCCACAGATACGCAGTATTTT.

CDR3 coding DNA: TGTGCCAGCAGCTTAGTCGGGCGGGGATACTACGAGCAGTACTTC. Encoded protein: CASSLVGRGYYEQYF. V gene TRBV7-2 combines with J gene TRBJ2-7; possibly TRBD2 for D (6 bases). Germline values: CDR1 SGHTA, CDR2 FQGNSA. Trimming pared 1 base from V and 3 bases from J, leaving 13 bases between. The CDR3 spans 15 residues.

This clone was detected once. The J gene is TRBJ2-5, the V gene TRBV5-4, with 7 nucleotides matching TRBD1. Germline assignment: CDR1 SGHNT and CDR2 YYREEE (reference sequence). This CDR3 contains 15 residues. The V and J ends lost 3 bases and 3 bases, in that order; junction bases with no gene match: 8. CDR3 bases: TGTGCCAGCAGCTCAGGGGGTGTGGGTAAAGAGACCCAGTACTTC. It is translated as CASSSGGVGKETQYF.

The J gene is TRBJ2-1, the V gene TRBV19; 10 positions agree with TRBD1. V dropped 9 bases and J dropped 3; count of bases not matched to a gene: 5. Germline CDR1 reads LNHDA; CDR2 reads SQIVND (reference sequence). The CDR3 spans 14 residues. This CDR3 is CASRGDRGYNEQFF. CDR3 coding DNA: TGTGCCAGCAGGGGGGACAGGGGCTACAATGAGCAGTTCTTC.

The chain employs TRBV9 and TRBJ1-3; a possible D gene is TRBD1 (5 bases). This CDR3 is 16 amino acids long. Germline V CDR1 and CDR2: SGDLS, YYNGEE. Trimming pared 0 bases from V and 0 bases from J, leaving 10 bases between. The CDR3 region is CASSVGVGTSGNTIYF. The DNA of the CDR3 is TGTGCCAGCAGCGTAGGTGTAGGGACCTCTGGAAACACCATATATTTT.

The count of this clone is one. V gene TRBV2 combines with J gene TRBJ1-5; 10 bases are shared with TRBD1. V lost 3 bases and J lost 7; bases outside the gene matches: 6. Germline-derived CDR1 and CDR2 are SNHLY and FYNNEI. CDR3 length: 15 amino acids. The CDR3 DNA sequence: TGTGCCAGCAGTGATCGGACAGGGGGAGGGCAGCCCCAGCATTTT. This encodes CASSDRTGGGQPQHF. The whole variable domain, filled in from reference TRBV2 and TRBJ1-5, reads EPEVTQTPSHQVTQMGQEVILRCVPISNHLYFYWYRQILGQKVEFLVSFYNNEISEKSEIFDDQFSVERPDGSNFTLKIRSTKLEDSAMYFCASSDRTGGGQPQHFGDGTRLSIL.

The V call is TRBV7-9, the J call TRBJ1-2, with D possibly matching TRBD1 (6 bases). The germline V and J ends were trimmed by 0 bases and 8 bases, with 16 bases remaining between them. Germline V gene data show CDR1 as SEHNR and CDR2 as FQNEAQ (reference sequence). CDR3 length: 15 amino acids. CDR3 bases: TGTGCCAGCAGCTTAGCCGACAGGACCCCGGGGGGCTACACCTTC. This translates into CASSLADRTPGGYTF.

The chain couples TRBV10-3 to TRBJ2-7; 10 bases fit TRBD1. The CDR3 length is 14 residues. Germline loops: CDR1 ENHRY, CDR2 SYGVKD. The trim removed 10 bases at V and 5 bases at J, leaving 11 bases unmatched. The CDR3 protein is CASGGGQGRDEQYF. The DNA for the CDR3 is TGTGCCAGTGGGGGGGGACAGGGGCGAGACGAGCAGTACTTC.

V and J are TRBV29-1 and TRBJ1-1, with unresolved D. Trimming left V 6 bases short and J 5 bases short, with 7 bases between. CDR1 is SQVTM, CDR2 ANQGSEA, per germline. The CDR3 consists of 10 residues. CDR3 bases: TGCAGCGTAGTAAATACTGAAGCTTTCTTT. Its protein is CSVVNTEAFF.

This sequence joins TRBV4-3 and TRBJ2-3, with 11 positions matching TRBD2. The CDR3 is 18 residues long. Germline lookup yields CDR1 LGHNA and CDR2 YSLEER. Trimming took 0 bases from V and 3 from J; bases not matched to a gene: 8. This CDR3 reads CASSQDLLAGERTDTQYF. CDR3 nucleotides: TGCGCCAGCAGCCAAGACTTACTAGCGGGAGAGAGGACAGATACGCAGTATTTT.

This clone was detected a few times. The rearrangement links TRBV7-2 to TRBJ2-3, with D unresolved. The CDR3 runs to 14 residues. V dropped 5 bases and J dropped 6 bases, with 15 bases sitting between them. Germline lookup yields CDR1 SGHTA and CDR2 FQGNSA. This chain's CDR3 is CASSQPRSSDTQYF. CDR3 in DNA: TGTGCCAGCAGCCAACCGAGGAGTAGCGATACGCAGTATTTT.

This chain links TRBV18 with TRBJ1-1, with TRBD1 matching over 8 bases. This CDR3 comprises 14 residues. Germline-derived CDR1 and CDR2 are KGHSH and LQKENI. With 2 bases clipped from V and 1 base from J, the junction kept 0 bases outside the gene matches. The CDR3 coding sequence is TGTGCCAGCTCACCAGGGACAGGGAACACTGAAGCTTTCTTT. It translates to CASSPGTGNTEAFF.

This chain connects TRBV5-8 to TRBJ1-1; 7 nucleotides match TRBD1. The germline gives CDR1 SGHTS, CDR2 YDEGEE. This CDR3 region has 13 residues. The trim removed 4 bases at V and 4 bases at J, leaving 4 bases unmatched. CDR3 in DNA: TGTGCCAGCAGCCGCAGGGGGGGCACTGAAGCTTTCTTT. This sequence encodes CASSRRGGTEAFF.

CDR3 amino acids: CASSVGRAYGYTF. In DNA form, the CDR3 reads TGTGCCAGCAGCGTAGGCAGAGCCTATGGCTACACCTTC. The rearrangement joins TRBV9 to TRBJ1-2; no definite D call. The CDR3 spans 13 residues. V gave up 0 bases and J gave up 4 bases, with 7 bases separating them. Germline CDR1 and CDR2: SGDLS and YYNGEE.

This clone has a handful of counts. This chain joins TRBV11-2 and TRBJ2-7, with D hard to call. The germline V gene has CDR1 SGHAT and CDR2 FQNNGV. The length of the CDR3 is 12 residues. The ends were cut back, 1 base at V and 4 bases at J, with 5 bases in the middle. The CDR3 bases are TGTGCCAGCAGCTTAGCCCGTTACGAGCAGTACTTC. Protein: CASSLARYEQYF.